A single sample is the source of the 9 T cell receptor beta chains below, sequenced in a study of Ad26.COV2.S vaccination and SARS-CoV-2 variants. Assay: immunoSEQ multiplex PCR; the TCRdb copy retains only in-frame clones and omits some. The sample records about 320,000 clones, about 90% being singletons. Treatment meaning: over 15 received Ad26.COV2.S at low or high dose, single or two shots; five or six received placebo; per-sample allocation not given. Sample collection was performed on day 63 after the first vaccine or placebo injection. The sample here was peripheral blood, taken in a trial of Ad26.COV2.S vaccine versus placebo. Receptor source: a person between 18 and 65 years old who received the Ad26.COV2.S COVID-19 vaccine or a placebo.

The chain carries TRBV6-5 and TRBJ2-1, with a tentative D call TRBD2 (6 bases). Germline CDR1 MNHEY, CDR2 SVGAGI. The length of the CDR3 is 15 residues. Trimming took 3 bases from V and 1 from J, leaving 10 bases between them. The CDR3 coding sequence is TGTGCCAGCAGTTATTCCGGGACTTCCTACAATGAGCAGTTCTTC. Amino acids: CASSYSGTSYNEQFF.

The sample holds one count of this clone. The CDR3 nucleotides read TGTGCCAGCAGCCCTAACCGGGCTAGACTGTTTTTT. Amino acids: CASSPNRARLFF. The chain links TRBV2 to TRBJ1-4; no definite D call. Germline V gene data show CDR1 as SNHLY and CDR2 as FYNNEI. Trimming stripped 6 bases from V and 13 bases from J, with 15 bases between. This CDR3 has 12 residues.

The chain links TRBV28 to TRBJ1-2; D is unresolved. The CDR3 is made up of 13 amino acids. Germline CDR1 and CDR2: MDHEN and SYDVKM. The V gene lost 3 bases and the J gene lost 2 bases, with 7 bases spanning the gap. CDR3 residues: CASSFGENYGYTF. The CDR3 nucleotides read TGTGCCAGCAGTTTCGGAGAGAACTATGGCTACACCTTC.

As for this clone: The same CDR3 arises from other DNA sequences in this sample as well. DNA of the CDR3: TGCGCCAGCAGCTTGGGGCAGGGGGCCACTGAAGCTTTCTTT. It specifies CASSLGQGATEAFF. The chain is built from TRBV5-1 and TRBJ1-1; 8 nucleotides agree with TRBD1. The germline gives CDR1 SGHRS, CDR2 YFSETQ. The J segment lost 4 bases and the V segment lost 0 bases, leaving 2 bases of the junction unmatched. This CDR3 spans 14 amino acids.

The V and J genes are TRBV29-1 and TRBJ1-1; maybe TRBD1 (5 bases). This CDR3 has 16 residues. The V gene lost 5 bases and the J gene lost 0 bases, with 19 bases spanning the gap. Germline V gene lookup returns CDR1 SQVTM and CDR2 ANQGSEA. DNA for the CDR3: TGCAGCGTTCGGGCAAGACAGAGCAGCATGAACACTGAAGCTTTCTTT. The encoded protein is CSVRARQSSMNTEAFF.

The chain employs TRBV13 and TRBJ2-1; D is perhaps TRBD2 (6 bases). The germline V gene has CDR1 PRHDT and CDR2 FYEKMQ (reference sequence). The V gene lost 5 bases and the J gene lost 14 bases, with 13 bases spanning the gap. The CDR3 has 11 residues. The CDR3 is CASSTGGGEFF. Written as DNA, the CDR3 is TGTGCCAGCAGCACTGGAGGAGGGGAGTTCTTC.

The chain joins TRBV6-5 to TRBJ1-5; D unclear. CDR1 and CDR2 from the germline V gene are MNHEY and SVGAGI. This CDR3 region has 13 residues. V was pared by 6 bases and J by 6 bases, with 12 bases between. In DNA form, the CDR3 reads TGTGCCAGCAGCCGGTCGGGGAGTCAGCCCCAGCATTTT. Translation: CASSRSGSQPQHF.

The rearrangement joins TRBV5-6 to TRBJ1-2, with D possibly TRBD1 on 5 matching bases. In germline, CDR1 is SGHDT, CDR2 YYEEEE. CDR3 length: 15 residues. V was pared by 2 bases and J by 2 bases, with 13 bases between. CDR3 loop: CASSFFGEGNYGYTF. CDR3 DNA: TGTGCCAGCAGCTTCTTTGGGGAGGGGAACTATGGCTACACCTTC.

The V and J genes are TRBV7-3 and TRBJ2-4; D is unresolved. The CDR3 runs 13 residues. Germline CDR1 and CDR2: SGHTA and FQGTGA. V shed 1 base and J shed 9 bases, with 10 bases lying between them. CDR3 nucleotides: TGTGCCAGCAGCTTAAAGAAGTTCGGCATTCAGTACTTC. Amino acid sequence: CASSLKKFGIQYF.